Listed below are T cell receptor beta chains from one sample, sequenced in a study of control samples from healthy donors and cancer patients. Profiled with immunoSEQ multiplex PCR; TCRdb holds only in-frame clones, not every one. Here the sample spans 130,000 or so clones, 89% being singletons. The sequencing input was PBMCs. The receptors derive from a man in his fifties or sixties with head and neck cancer. CDR3s include the opening cysteine and the closing phenylalanine or tryptophan. The D gene is left open where the match is weak. A clone size is listed for some rows: how often the clone was seen (once, few, many), or a class if it is expanded.

cdr3_length clone_size j_call v_call d_call cdr3_nt cdr3_aa
15 - TRBJ2-3 TRBV19 - TGTGCCAGTAGTCCTGCGGACCCCGGTATGGATACGCAGTATTTT CASSPADPGMDTQYF
13 - TRBJ1-5 TRBV3-1/TRBV3-2 - TGTGCCAGCAGCCAAGTCGAGGGAGAGCCCCAGCATTTT CASSQVEGEPQHF
15 - TRBJ2-1 TRBV2 TRBD1 TGTGCCAGCAGGGACAGGGGATGGTCCTACAATGAGCAGTTCTTC CASRDRGWSYNEQFF
14 - TRBJ2-7 TRBV19 - TGTGCCAGTAGTATCGGAACCTCCCTTAACGAGCAGTACTTC CASSIGTSLNEQYF
11 - TRBJ2-1 TRBV20-1 - TGCAGTGCTTTGAGTGGCAATGAGCAGTTCTTC CSALSGNEQFF
13 once TRBJ1-2 TRBV18 TRBD1 TGTGCCAGCTCACCGGACAGGAACTATGGCTACACCTTC CASSPDRNYGYTF
16 - TRBJ2-1 TRBV6-1 - TGTGCCAGCAGTGAGATACCCGACTATACCGGGAATGAGCAGTTCTTC CASSEIPDYTGNEQFF
14 - TRBJ2-5 TRBV3-1/TRBV3-2 - TGTGCCAGCAGCCAAAGTGGCTCGTACGGGACCCAGTACTTC CASSQSGSYGTQYF
15 - TRBJ1-1 TRBV28 TRBD1 TGTGCCAGCGCCACGGCTGGGACAGGGAACACTGAAGCTTTCTTT CASATAGTGNTEAFF
16 - TRBJ2-7 TRBV9 - TGTGCCAGCAGCGTGGCCGCGGGACTGTACTCCTACGAGCAGTACTTC CASSVAAGLYSYEQYF
15 - TRBJ1-5 TRBV19 - TGTGCCAGTAGTATAGACAGGGTCTGGAATCAGCCCCAGCATTTT CASSIDRVWNQPQHF
14 once TRBJ1-6 TRBV7-9 - TGTGCCAGCAGCTTCCAGGGAGTTCATTCACCCCTCCACTTT CASSFQGVHSPLHF
13 once TRBJ1-1 TRBV5-1 - TGCGCCAGCAGCTTGGGAGCTTCCACTGAAGCTTTCTTT CASSLGASTEAFF
14 - TRBJ2-7 TRBV11-2 - TGTGCCAGCAGCTTAGTTCCGAAGGACTACGAGCAGTACTTC CASSLVPKDYEQYF
12 - TRBJ2-3 TRBV28 - TGTGCCAGCTTAGACTCGATCGCTACGCAGTATTTT CASLDSIATQYF
12 - TRBJ1-1 TRBV25-1 TRBD1 TGTGCCAGCAGAGACAGGGGCACTGAAGCTTTCTTT CASRDRGTEAFF
13 - TRBJ2-3 TRBV7-3 TRBD2 TGTGCCAGCAAGCGGGGGGGCACAGATACGCAGTATTTT CASKRGGTDTQYF
17 - TRBJ2-7 TRBV5-5 TRBD1 TGTGCCAGCAGCCCAAGACCAACCGGGACAGTGGGATACGAGCAGTACTTC CASSPRPTGTVGYEQYF